This entry lists 8 T cell receptor beta chains sequenced from one sample in a study of control samples from healthy donors and cancer patients. The protocol was immunoSEQ multiplex PCR, while the TCRdb copy is restricted to in-frame clones and leaves out a portion. The data hold 150,000 to 200,000 clones, with nearly 90% observed a single time. Sample: blood. These receptors were collected from a woman in her fifties or sixties in good health.

V gene TRBV19 combines with J gene TRBJ2-2, with 9 bases matching TRBD1. Germline CDR1 and CDR2: LNHDA and SQIVND (reference sequence). With 5 bases clipped from V and 3 bases from J, the junction kept 4 bases outside the gene matches. CDR3 length: 15 residues. CDR3: CASSSRDRDTGELFF. The DNA for the CDR3 is TGTGCCAGTAGTTCCCGGGACAGGGACACCGGGGAGCTGTTTTTT.

The J gene is TRBJ2-5, the V gene TRBV6-6, with unresolved D. CDR1 MNHNY and CDR2 SVGAGI come from the germline V gene (reference sequence). V lost 0 bases and J 5 bases, leaving 7 bases between the germline ends. The CDR3 is 13 residues long. Written as DNA, the CDR3 is TGTGCCAGCAGTTACTCGGAATGGGAGACCCAGTACTTC. It specifies CASSYSEWETQYF.

V and J are TRBV28 and TRBJ1-1, with a tentative D call TRBD1 (6 bases). The CDR3 has 11 residues. From germline, CDR1 is MDHEN and CDR2 SYDVKM. V lost 6 bases and J lost 9, with 11 bases in between. CDR3 sequence (DNA): TGTGCCAGCAGGTGGACAGCCAAAGCTTTCTTT. Translating gives CASRWTAKAFF.

The rearrangement links TRBV19 to TRBJ2-6; possible D gene TRBD2, 7 bases. This CDR3 region has 17 residues. Trimming stripped 4 bases from V and 4 bases from J, with 17 bases between. The germline gives CDR1 LNHDA, CDR2 SQIVND (reference sequence). CDR3: CASSRLGGRAGANVLTF. The CDR3 DNA reads as TGTGCCAGTAGTAGACTCGGGGGGCGGGCGGGGGCCAACGTCCTGACTTTC. The variable domain in full, with the rest retrieved from reference TRBV19 and TRBJ2-6, is DGGITQSPKYLFRKEGQNVTLSCEQNLNHDAMYWYRQDPGQGLRLIYYSQIVNDFQKGDIAEGYSVSREKKESFPLTVTSAQKNPTAFYLCASSRLGGRAGANVLTFGAGSRLTVL.

In its sample, this clone was seen a few times. The chain combines TRBV2 with TRBJ2-1; unclear D gene. The length of the CDR3 is 11 residues. CDR1 is SNHLY, CDR2 FYNNEI, per germline. V gave up 6 bases and J gave up 4 bases, with 4 bases separating them. The CDR3 coding sequence is TGTGCCAGCAGGGCTTACAATGAGCAGTTCTTC. Its translation: CASRAYNEQFF.

Here the CDR3 reads CASSLILRQGSYNEQFF. Written as DNA, the CDR3 is TGTGCCAGCAGCCTAATCTTGCGACAGGGTTCCTACAATGAGCAGTTCTTC. The chain joins TRBV5-6 to TRBJ2-1, with 7 nucleotides matching TRBD1. Per germline, CDR1 SGHDT and CDR2 YYEEEE. The CDR3 is 17 residues long. Losses at the gene ends were 4 bases for V and 1 base for J; bases not matched to a gene: 11.

V gene TRBV6-6 combines with J gene TRBJ2-3; a weak D match, TRBD1 (6 bases). Between the trimmed V and J ends, which lost 1 base and 0 bases, there was a span of 8 bases. Germline V gene data show CDR1 as MNHNY and CDR2 as SVGAGI (reference sequence). This CDR3 is built from 15 residues. The CDR3 DNA reads as TGTGCCAGCAGTTACTGGGACACAAGCACAGATACGCAGTATTTT. As protein: CASSYWDTSTDTQYF.

The chain carries TRBV6-6 and TRBJ1-5; unclear D gene. Germline V CDR1 and CDR2: MNHNY, SVGAGI (reference sequence). The CDR3 consists of 13 residues. V was pared by 7 bases and J by 2 bases, with 9 bases between. The CDR3: CASKLYGNQPQHF. Written as DNA, the CDR3 is TGTGCCAGCAAGTTATACGGCAATCAGCCCCAGCATTTT.